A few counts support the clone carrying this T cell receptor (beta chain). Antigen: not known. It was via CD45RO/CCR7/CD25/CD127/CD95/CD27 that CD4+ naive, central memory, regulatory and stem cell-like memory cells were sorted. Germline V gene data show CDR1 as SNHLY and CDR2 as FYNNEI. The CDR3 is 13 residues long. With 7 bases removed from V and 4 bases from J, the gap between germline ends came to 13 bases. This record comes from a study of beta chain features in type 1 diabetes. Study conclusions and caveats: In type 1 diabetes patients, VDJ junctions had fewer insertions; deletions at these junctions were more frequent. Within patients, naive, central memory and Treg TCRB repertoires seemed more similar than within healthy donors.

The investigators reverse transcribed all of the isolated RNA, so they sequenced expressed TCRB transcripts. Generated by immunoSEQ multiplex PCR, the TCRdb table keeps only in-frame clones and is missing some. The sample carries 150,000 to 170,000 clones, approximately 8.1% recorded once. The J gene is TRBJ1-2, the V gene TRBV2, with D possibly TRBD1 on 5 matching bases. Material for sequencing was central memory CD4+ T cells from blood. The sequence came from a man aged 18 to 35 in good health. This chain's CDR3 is CASKGYNVYGYTF. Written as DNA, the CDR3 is TGTGCCAGCAAGGGGTATAATGTCTATGGCTACACCTTC.